The rows below give T cell receptor beta chains drawn from one sample of a study of cytomegalovirus exposure and HLA in healthy donors. The protocol was immunoSEQ multiplex PCR, while the TCRdb copy is restricted to in-frame clones and leaves out a portion. The sample lists a few hundred thousand clones; roughly 84% were seen once. Material for sequencing was PBMCs. The receptors here all came from a woman in her thirties in good health and CMV-seropositive. Each CDR3 is given with its conserved first and last residue. D genes are given only for firm matches. Clone size is shown for a subset of rows, as once, few, many or a class of expanded clone.

>NA|NA|TRBV11-3|TRBJ1-2
TGTGCCAGCAGCTTAGAGACCCCATCGCCCGGGGCGGACTATGGCTACACCTTC
CASSLETPSPGADYGYTF
>TRBD2|NA|TRBV6-6|TRBJ2-7
TGTGCCGCCCGCGGACTAGAGGATTACGAGCAGTACTTC
CAARGLEDYEQYF
>TRBD1|once|TRBV9|TRBJ2-5
TGTGCCAGCAGCGTAGTGGGACAGGGGTTACGGGAGACCCAGTACTTC
CASSVVGQGLRETQYF
>NA|NA|TRBV5-4|TRBJ1-2
TGTGCCAGCAGCTTGGACAGGAGTGGTTATGGCTACACCTTC
CASSLDRSGYGYTF
>NA|NA|TRBV7-6|TRBJ2-7
TGTGCCAGCAGCCGATGGACCGCCGGGGAGGAGCAGTACTTC
CASSRWTAGEEQYF
>TRBD1|NA|TRBV5-6|TRBJ1-1
TGTGCCAGCAGCTACCGACAGGGGGCGGCGATGAACACTGAAGCTTTCTTT
CASSYRQGAAMNTEAFF
>NA|NA|TRBV5-1|TRBJ1-1
TGCGCCAGCAGCTTGGGACAAAACATGAACACTGAAGCTTTCTTT
CASSLGQNMNTEAFF
>NA|once|TRBV30|TRBJ2-7
TGTGCCTGGAGTAAGGGTGGAAACACCTACGAGCAGTACTTC
CAWSKGGNTYEQYF
>TRBD2|NA|TRBV28|TRBJ2-1
TGTGCCAGCACGGGGACTAGCAGATCATTTGATGAGCAGTTCTTC
CASTGTSRSFDEQFF
>NA|NA|TRBV18|TRBJ1-5
TGTGCCAGCTCACCAGGACGGGGGCAGAATCAGCCCCAGCATTTT
CASSPGRGQNQPQHF
>TRBD1|once|TRBV6-4|TRBJ2-1
TGTGCCAGCAGTCCCCGGGACAGTAGCGATGAGCAGTTCTTC
CASSPRDSSDEQFF
>TRBD2|NA|TRBV4-2|TRBJ2-7
TGTGCCAGCAGCCAGACTAGCGTAACCCACGAGCAGTACTTC
CASSQTSVTHEQYF
>NA|NA|TRBV6-1|TRBJ1-5
TGTGCCAGCAGTGAAGCGCTACTAAGAAGGGCTGGCAATCAGCCCCAGCATTTT
CASSEALLRRAGNQPQHF
>NA|few|TRBV7-2|TRBJ1-5
TGTGCCAGCAGTAGCCAACCAGCGCAGCCCCAGCATTTT
CASSSQPAQPQHF
>TRBD1|once|TRBV28|TRBJ1-4
TGTGCCAGCAGTTTCGGGACAGGGGGAGGACAAGAAAAACTGTTTTTT
CASSFGTGGGQEKLFF
>NA|NA|TRBV4-1|TRBJ2-1
TGCGCCAGCAGCCGCCTTCTAGGCAATGAGCAGTTCTTC
CASSRLLGNEQFF
>TRBD1|NA|TRBV2|TRBJ1-2
TGTGCCAGCAGTTCCGCCCTGGACAGGGGATACGGCTACACCTTC
CASSSALDRGYGYTF
>TRBD2|NA|TRBV29-1|TRBJ2-7
TGCAGCGTTTCCTTTCCCGGGACTAGCAACTACGAGCAGTACTTC
CSVSFPGTSNYEQYF
>TRBD1|NA|TRBV6-5|TRBJ2-2
TGTGCCAGCAGGCCGGGGACAGCGGCCGGGGAGCTGTTTTTT
CASRPGTAAGELFF
>NA|NA|TRBV9|TRBJ1-1
TGTGCCAGCAGCCCCTCAGGGAAGGTGAACACTGAAGCTTTCTTT
CASSPSGKVNTEAFF
>NA|NA|TRBV9|TRBJ2-2
TGTGCCAGCAGCGTACTTTCAGCGGAATACACCGGGGAGCTGTTTTTT
CASSVLSAEYTGELFF
>NA|NA|TRBV11-2|TRBJ1-5
TGTGCCAGCAGTCGACAAGGGGATCAGCCCCAGCATTTT
CASSRQGDQPQHF
>NA|few|TRBV6-1|TRBJ2-5
TGTGCCAGCATTGTAGTGGGAGGTGGGGAGACCCAGTACTTC
CASIVVGGGETQYF
>NA|NA|TRBV5-1|TRBJ2-7
TGCGCCAGCAGCTTATCGGAAACCTACGAGCAGTACTTC
CASSLSETYEQYF
>NA|few|TRBV5-4|TRBJ2-3
TGTGCCAGCAGCCGTGGAGACGGTACGCAGTATTTT
CASSRGDGTQYF
>TRBD2|NA|TRBV11-3|TRBJ2-1
TGTGCCAGCAGCCCTGTGGCGGGAGGGTCGTACAATGAGCAGTTCTTC
CASSPVAGGSYNEQFF
>NA|NA|TRBV2|TRBJ1-1
TGTGCCAGCAGTACACAGGGAGGCACTGAAGCTTTCTTT
CASSTQGGTEAFF
>NA|NA|TRBV10-3|TRBJ2-1
TGTGCCATCAGTACAGGACAATACAATGAGCAGTTCTTC
CAISTGQYNEQFF
>NA|NA|TRBV7-6|TRBJ2-5
TGTGCCAGCAGCCCACGAACGGCAGGACCACAAGAGACCCAGTACTTC
CASSPRTAGPQETQYF
>NA|NA|TRBV7-3|TRBJ2-1
TGTGCCAGCAGCTTAACTGACTTACCACAGTTCTTC
CASSLTDLPQFF
>TRBD2|NA|TRBV6-4|TRBJ2-3
TGTGCCAGCAGTGCCGGAACTAGCGGGGGAACAGATACGCAGTATTTT
CASSAGTSGGTDTQYF
>NA|NA|TRBV11-2|TRBJ1-4
TGTGCCAGCAGTCCCTCTATGATGAATGAAAAACTGTTTTTT
CASSPSMMNEKLFF
>NA|NA|TRBV9|TRBJ2-1
TGTGCCAGCAGCTTAACGGTTGGGCATGAGCAGTTCTTC
CASSLTVGHEQFF
>NA|NA|TRBV10-3|TRBJ1-2
TGTGCCATCAGTGAGTCTTCCGAAGCTAGGTATGGCTACACCTTC
CAISESSEARYGYTF
>NA|NA|TRBV29-1|TRBJ2-1
TGCAGCGTCCCTGTAGGCAGGTACAATGAGCAGTTCTTC
CSVPVGRYNEQFF